Below are 8 T cell receptor beta chains sequenced from a single sample in a study of early T cells in non-severe SARS-CoV-2 infection. Each CDR3 protein gets one entry after TCRdb re-called the 5' RACE reads with MiXCR. This table holds about 33,000 distinct CDR3 sequences, approximately 5% found once. Material for sequencing was whole blood. All receptors come from an adult who was a healthcare worker with PCR-confirmed SARS-CoV-2 infection or an uninfected control (not recorded which).

The chain joins TRBV21-1 to TRBJ2-7. TRBV21-1 counts as a pseudogene. CDR3 size: 17 residues. CDR3 bases: TGTGCCAGCAGCAAAACGGGCTCTCGGACGGGGTCCTACGAGCAGTACTTC. Its protein product is CASSKTGSRTGSYEQYF.

The sample holds many counts of this clonotype. The rearrangement links TRBV11-2 to TRBJ2-7, with D unclear. The germline V gene encodes CDR1 SGHAT and CDR2 FQNNGV. There are 14 residues in the CDR3. Trimming stripped 3 bases from V and 3 bases from J, with 12 bases between. The DNA for the CDR3 is TGTGCCAGCAGCTTCGCCGGATCGTACTACGAGCAGTACTTC. Translating it yields CASSFAGSYYEQYF.

This chain joins TRBV5-4 and TRBJ2-3; TRBD2 matches at 11 bases. Unmatched junction bases numbered 13, after V lost 4 bases and J lost 0 bases. Looked up from germline, CDR1 is SGHNT and CDR2 is YYREEE (reference sequence). This CDR3 spans 19 amino acids. The CDR3 here is CASSLPGLAVLPSTDTQYF. As DNA, the CDR3 is TGTGCCAGCAGCCTCCCGGGACTAGCGGTTTTGCCTAGCACAGATACGCAGTATTTT. The complete variable domain, with remaining parts taken from reference TRBV5-4 and TRBJ2-3, reads ETGVTQSPTHLIKTRGQQVTLRCSSQSGHNTVSWYQQALGQGPQFIFQYYREEENGRGNFPPRFSGLQFPNYSSELNVNALELDDSALYLCASSLPGLAVLPSTDTQYFGPGTRLTVL.

Many counts were recorded for this clonotype. The CDR3 here is CASSILSGQGHSEQYF. DNA for the CDR3: TGTGCCAGTAGTATCCTCTCCGGACAGGGTCATAGCGAGCAGTACTTC. V gene TRBV19 combines with J gene TRBJ2-7; TRBD1 matches 8 bases. V lost 3 bases and J lost 6; bases outside the gene matches: 13. Germline V gene data show CDR1 as LNHDA and CDR2 as SQIVND (reference sequence). CDR3 size: 16 residues.

This clonotype was detected many times. The chain couples TRBV20-1 to TRBJ2-3; 11 positions match TRBD2. Germline V CDR1 and CDR2: DFQATT, SNEGSKA (reference sequence). The trim removed 8 bases at V and 0 bases at J, leaving 10 bases unmatched. The CDR3 is 16 residues long. The CDR3, as DNA: TGCAGTCCACTAGCGGGGGCGCTATCTAGCACAGATACGCAGTATTTT. Its protein is CSPLAGALSSTDTQYF.

A few counts support this clonotype. The J gene is TRBJ1-6, the V gene TRBV11-2; no clear D gene. Looked up from germline, CDR1 is SGHAT and CDR2 is FQNNGV. The CDR3 totals 15 residues. The V and J ends lost 1 base and 7 bases respectively, with 11 bases between them. The CDR3 DNA reads TGTGCCAGCAGCTTAGTTGGCAGACTAAATTCACCCCTCCACTTT. Amino acids: CASSLVGRLNSPLHF.

Many counts were recorded for this clonotype. The CDR3 reads CATSRGQNYGYTF. Written as DNA, the CDR3 is TGTGCCACCAGCAGGGGACAGAACTATGGCTACACCTTC. This chain joins TRBV15 and TRBJ1-2, with 7 bases that match TRBD1. The CDR3 totals 13 residues. In germline, CDR1 is LNHNV, CDR2 YYDKDF (reference sequence). The ends lost 3 bases at V and 2 bases at J; junction bases unmatched: 0.

This clonotype showed up many times. The rearrangement joins TRBV5-1 to TRBJ1-6; D uncertain. CDR1 SGHRS and CDR2 YFSETQ come from the germline V gene. Trimming took 4 bases from V and 7 from J, leaving 18 bases between them. This CDR3 is built from 16 residues. CDR3: CASSPLWGRLNSPLHF. DNA for the CDR3: TGCGCCAGCAGCCCATTATGGGGTCGGTTGAATTCACCCCTCCACTTT.